One sample yielded the 26 T cell receptor beta chains listed below, sequenced in a study of OX40 agonist ivuxolimab in advanced cancers. Sequencing used immunoSEQ multiplex PCR; TCRdb keeps in-frame clones, though not all of them. The sample carries tens of thousands of clones, 85% recorded once. Sequenced here: CD4+ or CD8+ T cells sorted from blood, sampled in a trial of the OX40 agonist ivuxolimab. These receptors all stem from an adult with an advanced solid tumor such as melanoma, head and neck, liver or kidney cancer.

This chain uses TRBV6-5 with TRBJ2-7; TRBD1 is a possible D gene (6 bases). Trimming removed 6 bases at V and 7 bases at J, with 19 bases between. This CDR3 is built from 14 residues. Per germline, CDR1 MNHEY and CDR2 SVGAGI. The CDR3 region is CASSEGQGLQEQYF. The CDR3 DNA sequence: TGTGCCAGCAGCGAAGGGCAGGGGCTACAAGAGCAGTACTTC.

This chain links TRBV6-5 with TRBJ2-1; no clear D gene. Trimming shortened V by 2 bases and J by 2 bases, and 4 bases separated the two germline ends. This CDR3 comprises 13 residues. Germline CDR1 reads MNHEY; CDR2 reads SVGAGI. In DNA, the CDR3 is TGTGCCAGCAGTTACGACCCCTACAATGAGCAGTTCTTC. Protein sequence: CASSYDPYNEQFF.

Comments on this clone: Different DNA sequences within this sample yield the same CDR3. The chain employs TRBV27 and TRBJ2-7; no clear D gene. The germline V gene encodes CDR1 MNHEY and CDR2 SMNVEV (reference sequence). Trimming removed 4 bases at V and 1 base at J, with 5 bases between. This CDR3 is built from 12 residues. In DNA form, the CDR3 reads TGTGCCAGCAGTTCTGGATCCTACGAGCAGTACTTC. Its translation: CASSSGSYEQYF.

The chain couples TRBV6-4 to TRBJ1-2; TRBD1 might be the D (5 bases). CDR1 is MRHNA and CDR2 is SNTAGT in the germline V gene. There are 18 residues in the CDR3. V was trimmed by 8 bases and J by 0 bases, leaving 25 bases between them. The CDR3 protein is CASFPIRDCGSANYGYTF. DNA for the CDR3: TGTGCCAGCTTTCCAATAAGGGACTGCGGGTCGGCTAACTATGGCTACACCTTC.

The chain joins TRBV19 to TRBJ2-7; 10 bases align to TRBD1. V dropped 7 bases and J dropped 6; count of bases not matched to a gene: 9. The CDR3 sequence is 14 residues long. Germline V CDR1 and CDR2: LNHDA, SQIVND (reference sequence). The CDR3 sequence is CASTAGTGVFEQYF. The CDR3 coding sequence is TGTGCCAGTACCGCCGGGACAGGGGTATTCGAGCAGTACTTC.

The chain uses TRBV7-2 and TRBJ1-4; D gene unclear. Germline V CDR1 and CDR2: SGHTA, FQGNSA. Trimming cost V 5 bases and J 0 bases, with 13 bases left between them. The CDR3 loop spans 16 amino acids. Here the CDR3 reads CASSPTSQSTNEKLFF. The CDR3 DNA is TGTGCCAGCAGCCCCACTTCACAGTCAACTAATGAAAAACTGTTTTTT. The full variable domain, its missing parts supplied by reference TRBV7-2 and TRBJ1-4, is GAGVSQSPSNKVTEKGKDVELRCDPISGHTALYWYRQSLGQGLEFLIYFQGNSAPDKSGLPSDRFSAERTGGSVSTLTIQRTQQEDSAVYLCASSPTSQSTNEKLFFGSGTQLSVL.

This clone was found a few times. The V gene is TRBV19, the J gene TRBJ1-5; 10 positions agree with TRBD1. Germline V gene data show CDR1 as LNHDA and CDR2 as SQIVND (reference sequence). CDR3 length: 15 amino acids. With V trimmed by 5 bases and J by 7 bases, 8 bases remained unmatched. The CDR3 sequence: CASSAGTGVGQPQHF. In nucleotides, the CDR3 is TGTGCCAGTAGTGCCGGGACAGGGGTTGGGCAGCCCCAGCATTTT.

This clone was seen just once. The V call is TRBV6-5, the J call TRBJ2-2; D gene uncertain. Trimming left V 10 bases short and J 1 base short, with 10 bases between. CDR1 MNHEY and CDR2 SVGAGI come from the germline V gene. CDR3 length equals 13 residues. CDR3 amino acids: CATRPGNTGELFF. The CDR3 DNA sequence: TGTGCCACCCGTCCGGGGAACACCGGGGAGCTGTTTTTT.

The chain carries TRBV7-3 and TRBJ1-1; unclear D gene. The germline V and J ends were trimmed by 5 bases and 7 bases, with 14 bases remaining between them. The CDR3 is made up of 13 amino acids. Germline V gives CDR1 SGHTA, CDR2 FQGTGA. The CDR3 loop is CASSPAGWDEAFF. In DNA form, the CDR3 reads TGTGCCAGCAGCCCCGCGGGGTGGGATGAAGCTTTCTTT.

The chain is built from TRBV6-1 and TRBJ1-1; 11 nucleotides match TRBD1. Trimming at V came to 6 bases and at J to 7 bases, leaving 10 bases not matched to a gene. The CDR3 consists of 15 residues. CDR1 is MNHNS and CDR2 is SASEGT in the germline V gene. DNA for the CDR3: TGTGCCAGCAGCCTTGGACAGGGGGCGCCGAGTGAAGCTTTCTTT. It is translated as CASSLGQGAPSEAFF.

The CDR3 loop reads CASSIQQGPEAFF. The DNA of the CDR3 is TGTGCCAGTAGTATACAACAGGGGCCCGAAGCTTTCTTT. The genes are TRBV19 and TRBJ1-1; 7 bases fit TRBD1. V gave up 2 bases and J gave up 8 bases; unmatched junction bases: 5. This CDR3 region has 13 residues. CDR1 is LNHDA and CDR2 is SQIVND in the germline V gene (reference sequence).

The V and J genes are TRBV11-2 and TRBJ1-1; perhaps TRBD1 as D (5 bases). The CDR3 is 10 amino acids. V was shortened by 8 bases and J by 7 bases, with 8 bases between the two germline ends. In germline, CDR1 is SGHAT, CDR2 FQNNGV. For the CDR3, the DNA is TGTGCCAGCGAGACAGTTGAAGCTTTCTTT. Its protein is CASETVEAFF.

This clone was seen many times. The rearrangement links TRBV7-9 to TRBJ2-1; TRBD2 aligns across 9 bases. V gave up 3 bases and J gave up 8 bases; unmatched junction bases: 14. The CDR3 is 17 residues long. Germline CDR1 SEHNR, CDR2 FQNEAQ (reference sequence). This chain's CDR3 is CASSFPGVAGDRDEQFF. DNA for the CDR3: TGTGCCAGCAGCTTCCCCGGGGTAGCGGGGGATAGGGATGAGCAGTTCTTC.

The V and J genes are TRBV15 and TRBJ2-1, with D unclear. Germline CDR1 and CDR2: LNHNV and YYDKDF (reference sequence). V shed 1 base and J shed 8 bases, with 6 bases lying between them. The CDR3 has 12 residues. The CDR3, as DNA: TGTGCCACCAGCAGAGGGTCCGATGAGCAGTTCTTC. Its protein is CATSRGSDEQFF.

The chain is built from TRBV6-4 and TRBJ2-2; no firm D call. The CDR3 sequence is 13 residues long. V lost 3 bases to trimming and J lost 5 bases, with 7 bases between them. Germline-derived CDR1 and CDR2 are MRHNA and SNTAGT. CDR3 residues: CASSDEETGELFF. The CDR3 nucleotides read TGTGCCAGCAGTGATGAGGAAACCGGGGAGCTGTTTTTT.

The chain joins TRBV19 to TRBJ1-1; D may be TRBD1 (5 bases). Trimming took 5 bases from V and 1 from J, leaving 14 bases between them. The CDR3 is made up of 15 amino acids. CDR1 is LNHDA, CDR2 SQIVND, per germline (reference sequence). The CDR3, as DNA: TGTGCCAGTAGTTCGATGACAGTGAGGAACACTGAAGCTTTCTTT. It encodes CASSSMTVRNTEAFF.

This clone came up once. The chain employs TRBV6-6 and TRBJ2-1; tentative D call: TRBD2 (5 bases). Per germline, CDR1 MNHNY and CDR2 SVGAGI (reference sequence). V lost 6 bases and J 7 bases, leaving 16 bases between the germline ends. The CDR3 is made up of 14 amino acids. CDR3 DNA sequence: TGTGCCAGCAGATTAGGGAGTTATGGGAATGAGCAGTTCTTC. It encodes CASRLGSYGNEQFF.

This clone came up a few times. The V call is TRBV9, the J call TRBJ2-1, with a tentative D call TRBD1 (5 bases). Germline V gene sequence: CDR1 SGDLS, CDR2 YYNGEE. The ends were cut back, 3 bases at V and 7 bases at J, with 14 bases in the middle. This CDR3 has 14 amino acids. The CDR3 nucleotides are TGTGCCAGCAGCGAGAGACCATACAGGAATGAGCAGTTCTTC. Encoded protein: CASSERPYRNEQFF.

CDR3 in amino acids: CSEISGYEQYF. In DNA, the CDR3 is TGCAGTGAGATTAGCGGGTACGAGCAGTACTTC. The rearrangement uses TRBV20-1 and TRBJ2-7; 7 bases agree with TRBD2. This CDR3 has 11 residues. Germline CDR1 and CDR2: DFQATT and SNEGSKA (reference sequence). V dropped 7 bases and J dropped 4; count of bases not matched to a gene: 4.

This sequence joins TRBV9 and TRBJ2-5, with D possibly TRBD2 on 6 matching bases. Germline CDR1 is SGDLS and CDR2 is YYNGEE. The ends were cut back, 0 bases at V and 2 bases at J, with 8 bases in the middle. This CDR3 comprises 14 residues. CDR3 DNA sequence: TGTGCCAGCAGCGTAGTTGCGGGACAAGAGACCCAGTACTTC. Protein product: CASSVVAGQETQYF.

The chain is built from TRBV10-1 and TRBJ1-5; possible D gene TRBD1, 5 bases. The germline gives CDR1 WNHNN, CDR2 SYGVQD (reference sequence). There are 20 residues in the CDR3. Trimming took 6 bases from V and 0 from J, leaving 27 bases between them. CDR3 in DNA: TGCGCCAGCAGCCCAGAGGCGAAAGGGGAGGTAGGGTATAGCAATCAGCCCCAGCATTTT. Amino acid sequence: CASSPEAKGEVGYSNQPQHF.

V usage is TRBV11-2 and J usage is TRBJ2-1; 8 bases fit TRBD2. Germline CDR1 is SGHAT and CDR2 is FQNNGV. V lost 1 base and J lost 2; bases outside the gene matches: 13. CDR3 size: 19 residues. The chain's CDR3 is CASSLARGTRGATYNEQFF. For the CDR3, the DNA is TGTGCCAGCAGCTTAGCCCGGGGGACGCGGGGGGCTACCTACAATGAGCAGTTCTTC.

This clone was counted a single time. The chain uses TRBV13 and TRBJ1-1; tentatively, D is TRBD1 (5 bases). CDR3 size: 17 residues. Trimming shortened V by 1 base and J by 5 bases, and 20 bases separated the two germline ends. Per the germline V gene, CDR1 is PRHDT and CDR2 is FYEKMQ (reference sequence). The CDR3 loop reads CASSLVGTAGVGTEAFF. The CDR3, as DNA: TGTGCCAGCAGCTTAGTTGGTACTGCGGGGGTAGGAACTGAAGCTTTCTTT.

The genes are TRBV2 and TRBJ1-4; D not certain. The germline V and J ends were trimmed by 10 bases and 3 bases, with 18 bases remaining between them. This CDR3 spans 15 amino acids. Germline V gene sequence: CDR1 SNHLY, CDR2 FYNNEI. The CDR3 protein is CATHHGPPPNEKLFF. In DNA, the CDR3 is TGTGCCACCCATCACGGGCCCCCTCCTAATGAAAAACTGTTTTTT. Filled out from reference TRBV2 and TRBJ1-4, the complete variable domain reads EPEVTQTPSHQVTQMGQEVILRCVPISNHLYFYWYRQILGQKVEFLVSFYNNEISEKSEIFDDQFSVERPDGSNFTLKIRSTKLEDSAMYFCATHHGPPPNEKLFFGSGTQLSVL.

The rearrangement joins TRBV5-6 to TRBJ2-6; maybe TRBD2 (5 bases). Trimming removed 7 bases from V and 2 bases from J, with 16 bases in between. CDR3 length: 16 residues. CDR1 is SGHDT and CDR2 is YYEEEE in the germline V gene. CDR3 DNA sequence: TGTGCCAGCGATGAGGGATCATCACCTGGGGCCAACGTCCTGACTTTC. The encoded protein is CASDEGSSPGANVLTF.

J is TRBJ1-5 and V is TRBV7-6, with D possibly TRBD1 on 5 matching bases. CDR3 size: 15 residues. Looked up from germline, CDR1 is SGHVS and CDR2 is FNYEAQ. V lost 1 base, J lost 2 bases, and 9 bases lay in between. The CDR3 sequence: CASSLDGGGNQPQHF. As DNA, the CDR3 is TGTGCCAGCAGCTTAGATGGGGGAGGCAATCAGCCCCAGCATTTT.